This T cell receptor beta chain was identified in a study of OX40 agonist ivuxolimab in advanced cancers. Study-level background: As their treatment, patients were administered ivuxolimab, an agonistic anti-OX40 (CD134) antibody.

This clone was recorded only once. Losses at the gene ends were 2 bases for V and 4 bases for J; bases not matched to a gene: 6. Looked up from germline, CDR1 is GTSNPN and CDR2 is SVGIG (reference sequence). There are 15 residues in the CDR3. Method: immunoSEQ multiplex PCR; TCRdb's copy keeps in-frame clones and lacks some. The sample lists approximately 72,000 clones, 65% to 90% occurring once. The TCR sequence derives from an adult with an advanced solid tumor such as melanoma, head and neck, liver or kidney cancer. This sequence joins TRBV30 and TRBJ2-3; 10 bases line up with TRBD2. The specimen was CD4+ or CD8+ T cells sorted from blood, collected in a trial of the OX40 agonist ivuxolimab. The DNA of the CDR3 is TGTGCCTGGAGTATCGTTCTAGCGGGAGCAGATACGCAGTATTTT. Protein sequence: CAWSIVLAGADTQYF.